This T cell receptor beta chain stems from a study of shared clonotypes between healthy human individuals. Germline values: CDR1 SGHRS, CDR2 YFSETQ. CDR3 length: 15 residues. The V end was cut by 1 base, the J end by 5 bases, with 13 bases between. This clone was counted once. The repertoire was sequenced with immunoSEQ multiplex PCR; TCRdb's copy has only in-frame clones and lacks some. The data show 2 million to 3 million clones, approximately 93% seen once. This TCR was recovered from a man younger than 30 in good health. Some clones in this sample may be carry-over from other donors' samples. Sequencing input: naive CD4+ T cells from PBMCs. As to subset: CD45RA+ positively selected. The V and J genes are TRBV5-1 and TRBJ1-5, with D perhaps matching TRBD1 (6 bases). As DNA, the CDR3 is TGCGCCAGCAGCTTGTTGCCGGAGGGGGATCAGCCCCAGCATTTT. Translating it yields CASSLLPEGDQPQHF.